This T cell receptor (beta chain) was obtained from a study of T-cell reconstitution after alpha-beta-depleted transplantation in children. This sample's TCRbeta library carried unique molecular identifier barcodes. MiXCR, applied by TCRdb to the PCR reads, yields one record per CDR3 protein. The table includes around 600,000 distinct CDR3 sequences, about 23% detected once. In germline, CDR1 is DFQATT, CDR2 SNEGSKA (reference sequence). V was trimmed by 1 base and J by 8 bases, leaving 9 bases between them. The CDR3 runs to 12 residues. The sequencing here drew on PBMCs, mostly from graft donor cells, taken 360 days after TCRalphabeta/CD19-depleted stem cell transplant. This sequence joins TRBV20-1 and TRBJ2-1, with D possibly called TRBD1 or TRBD2 (5 bases each). The clonotype was recovered from a boy in the first two years of life who had a stem cell transplant for acute myeloid leukemia, so the T cells may come from the graft donor. The CDR3 DNA reads TGCAGTGCTAGAGTGAGAGGGGATGAGCAGTTCTTC. Translation gives CSARVRGDEQFF.